Following are 8 T cell receptor beta chains from one sample sequenced in a study of shared clonotypes between healthy human individuals. Only in-frame clones appear in the TCRdb table, and some are missing; sequencing was by immunoSEQ multiplex PCR. Of roughly 2,500,000 clones listed, 80% to 95% are singletons. Material: naive CD4+ T cells from PBMCs. Documented subset: CD45RA+ positively selected. These receptors were obtained from a man younger than 35 in good health. Some clones in this sample may be carry-over from other donors' samples.

V gene TRBV19 combines with J gene TRBJ1-1; maybe TRBD1 (5 bases). The CDR3 has 16 residues. Germline V gives CDR1 LNHDA, CDR2 SQIVND (reference sequence). Between the trimmed V and J ends, which lost 3 bases and 7 bases, there was a span of 21 bases. The CDR3 nucleotides read TGTGCCAGTAGTATCCCCCGGTGGGGGGGTACCCGTGAAGCTTTCTTT. It specifies CASSIPRWGGTREAFF.

The chain has TRBV19 and TRBJ2-7; D is perhaps TRBD1 (6 bases). Deletions cut 4 bases from V and 2 bases from J, with 15 bases between. This CDR3 region has 15 residues. CDR1 and CDR2 from the germline V gene are LNHDA and SQIVND (reference sequence). CDR3 region: CASSKGHALPYEQYF. The DNA for the CDR3 is TGTGCCAGTAGTAAGGGACACGCACTACCCTACGAGCAGTACTTC.

About this clone itself: Other DNA sequences in this sample translate to the same CDR3. The CDR3 here is CASSFGGTDTQYF. The DNA of the CDR3 is TGTGCCAGCAGTTTCGGCGGGACTGATACGCAGTATTTT. The V call is TRBV28, the J call TRBJ2-3, with D possibly TRBD2 on 6 matching bases. V lost 3 bases and J 6 bases, leaving 10 bases between the germline ends. The germline V gene encodes CDR1 MDHEN and CDR2 SYDVKM. The CDR3 has 13 residues.

This chain links TRBV11-3 with TRBJ2-2; D is unclear. The CDR3 runs to 17 residues. Germline V gene lookup returns CDR1 SGHNT and CDR2 YENEEA. The V end lost 1 base, the J end lost 1 base, and 13 bases lay between the germline ends. The DNA for the CDR3 is TGTGCCAGCAGCTTAGGGCTCCACAAGGGGAACACCGGGGAGCTGTTTTTT. Amino acid sequence: CASSLGLHKGNTGELFF.

This rearrangement joins TRBV5-4 to TRBJ2-7, with 16 bases lining up with TRBD2. This CDR3 region has 15 residues. The V gene end was trimmed by 6 bases and the J gene end by 2 bases; junction bases not matched to a gene: 2. The germline V gene encodes CDR1 SGHNT and CDR2 YYREEE (reference sequence). The CDR3 DNA reads as TGTGCCAGCAAGGGGACTAGCGGGAGGGCCTACGAGCAGTACTTC. It translates to CASKGTSGRAYEQYF.

The rearrangement joins TRBV6-5 to TRBJ1-2; 9 bases are a match to TRBD1. This CDR3 spans 14 amino acids. V shed 6 bases and J 3 bases; nucleotides not matched to a gene: 5. Germline-derived CDR1 and CDR2 are MNHEY and SVGAGI. The chain's CDR3 is CASSEGQGDYGYTF. The CDR3 bases are TGTGCCAGCAGCGAGGGACAGGGAGACTATGGCTACACCTTC.

The chain has TRBV6-1 and TRBJ2-1; no clear D gene. Per the germline V gene, CDR1 is MNHNS and CDR2 is SASEGT. This CDR3 region has 13 residues. Trimming removed 3 bases from V and 6 bases from J, with 9 bases in between. CDR3 sequence: CASSDIQPNEQFF. As DNA, the CDR3 is TGTGCCAGCAGTGATATACAGCCCAATGAGCAGTTCTTC.

The V call is TRBV25-1, the J call TRBJ1-6; D call uncertain. The CDR3 has 14 residues. Germline-derived CDR1 and CDR2 are MGHDK and SYGVNS. Trimming shortened V by 2 bases and J by 9 bases, and 11 bases separated the two germline ends. The CDR3 here is CASSEPGRRSPLHF. Written as DNA, the CDR3 is TGTGCCAGCAGTGAACCAGGCCGGCGTTCACCCCTCCACTTT.